The 19 T cell receptor beta chains in this list originate from one sample, sequenced in a study of CD8 T cells in ankylosing spondylitis (dated by TCRdb to about 2017). Receptors were amplified or captured by 5' RACE. TCRdb lists the instrument as Illumina HiSeq 2500. Through fastp at Q25 and MiXCR, TCRdb rebuilt clones from the public reads, retaining in-frame beta chains. Records with the same CDR3 protein are collapsed into one entry carrying the most frequent genes and DNA. In all, the sample holds about 200,000 distinct CDR3 sequences, and 9.5% to 15% of those were seen once. The ten largest clones take up 15% to 20% of the sample. Sequenced input: blood, either unsorted or a sorted T cell fraction (not recorded which). Source of these receptors: a male donor with ankylosing spondylitis or in good health (not recorded which).

This clonotype showed up just a few times. The chain is built from TRBV7-9 and TRBJ2-7, with TRBD1 matching 8 bases. The V segment lost 6 bases and the J segment 7 bases; nucleotides outside the gene matches: 14. This CDR3 has 15 amino acids. Germline CDR1 is SEHNR and CDR2 is FQNEAQ (reference sequence). The DNA for the CDR3 is TGTGCCAGCAGAGGTCCGACAGGGGCCCGTCGTGAGCAGTACTTC. Translated, it gives CASRGPTGARREQYF. Looking up the rest from reference TRBV7-9 and TRBJ2-7 gives the full variable domain: DTGVSQNPRHKITKRGQNVTFRCDPISEHNRLYWYRQTLGQGPEFLTYFQNEAQLEKSRLLSDRFSAERPKGSFSTLEIQRTEQGDSAMYLCASRGPTGARREQYFGPGTRLTVT.

This chain joins TRBV6-1 and TRBJ2-7; D is unclear. Per germline, CDR1 MNHNS and CDR2 SASEGT. Trimming removed 7 bases from V and 5 bases from J, with 15 bases in between. The CDR3 has 13 residues. CDR3 amino acids: CASTSGSANEQYF. The CDR3 nucleotides are TGTGCCAGCACCTCCGGCAGTGCCAACGAGCAGTACTTC.

The chain links TRBV5-1 to TRBJ2-1, with TRBD2 matching over 7 bases. This CDR3 contains 14 residues. The junction had 7 bases not matched to a gene; V was cut back by 2 bases and J by 8 bases. Germline CDR1 SGHRS, CDR2 YFSETQ. The CDR3 DNA reads TGCGCCAGCAGCTTAGTGGGAGGGATAGATGAGCAGTTCTTC. It yields the protein CASSLVGGIDEQFF.

This clonotype has a handful of counts. The V call is TRBV29-1, the J call TRBJ1-2; unclear D gene. V dropped 3 bases and J dropped 5 bases, with 25 bases sitting between them. Germline-derived CDR1 and CDR2 are SQVTM and ANQGSEA. This CDR3 comprises 17 residues. This chain's CDR3 is CSVDTSPLDGLGYGYTF. As DNA, the CDR3 is TGCAGCGTTGATACGTCCCCTCTCGATGGACTCGGGTATGGCTACACCTTC.

This clonotype has at least ten counts. The rearrangement uses TRBV7-9 and TRBJ2-1; D is unclear. Germline V CDR1 and CDR2: SEHNR, FQNEAQ (reference sequence). The V gene lost 1 base and the J gene lost 7 bases, with 11 bases spanning the gap. The CDR3 has 14 residues. CDR3 in DNA: TGTGCCAGCAGCTTAGGTCTTACGCCGAATGAGCAGTTCTTC. Translation: CASSLGLTPNEQFF. Filled out from reference TRBV7-9 and TRBJ2-1, the complete variable domain reads DTGVSQNPRHKITKRGQNVTFRCDPISEHNRLYWYRQTLGQGPEFLTYFQNEAQLEKSRLLSDRFSAERPKGSFSTLEIQRTEQGDSAMYLCASSLGLTPNEQFFGPGTRLTVL.

This clonotype came up a few times. The V and J genes are TRBV27 and TRBJ2-1; 9 bases line up with TRBD2. J gave up 2 bases and V 1 base, and 3 bases lay outside the gene matches. The V gene's germline CDR1 is MNHEY and CDR2 SMNVEV (reference sequence). The CDR3 is 16 residues long. CDR3 residues: CASSLWAGGAYNEQFF. CDR3 coding DNA: TGTGCCAGCAGTTTATGGGCGGGAGGGGCCTACAATGAGCAGTTCTTC.

This clonotype was counted between two and nine times. The rearrangement links TRBV12-3 or TRBV12-4 to TRBJ2-5; 9 nucleotides line up with TRBD1. The CDR3 runs to 14 residues. V shed 8 bases and J 0 bases; nucleotides not matched to a gene: 4. CDR3 loop: CASLGQGYQETQYF. The CDR3 DNA follows: TGTGCCAGCTTAGGACAGGGGTACCAAGAGACCCAGTACTTC.

This clonotype was observed a handful of times. The chain couples TRBV27 to TRBJ2-5, with a possible D match to TRBD2 (5 bases). This CDR3 has 17 residues. Germline V gene sequence: CDR1 MNHEY, CDR2 SMNVEV (reference sequence). Trimming removed 6 bases from V and 2 bases from J, with 22 bases in between. In DNA, the CDR3 is TGTGCCAGCAGCACCGGCGGAGGACGGAACCCTCAAGAGACCCAGTACTTC. This translates into CASSTGGGRNPQETQYF.

The chain recombines TRBV12-5 with TRBJ2-1; D is possibly TRBD1 or TRBD2 (5 bases each). Germline CDR1 and CDR2: LGHNT and FRNRAP. V lost 6 bases, J lost 0 bases, and 12 bases lay in between. CDR3 length equals 15 residues. The CDR3 sequence is CASGPGRSSYNEQFF. The CDR3 bases are TGTGCTAGTGGCCCGGGGCGAAGCTCCTACAATGAGCAGTTCTTC.

This chain connects TRBV2 to TRBJ2-7; TRBD1 is a possible D gene (5 bases). Germline CDR1 reads SNHLY; CDR2 reads FYNNEI. Trimming took off 4 bases at V and 7 bases at J, with 14 bases between the two ends. The CDR3 runs to 13 residues. CDR3 amino acids: CASSVFGAAEQYF. CDR3 in DNA: TGTGCCAGCAGTGTTTTTGGGGCGGCGGAGCAGTACTTC. Full variable domain (remainder filled in from reference TRBV2 and TRBJ2-7): EPEVTQTPSHQVTQMGQEVILRCVPISNHLYFYWYRQILGQKVEFLVSFYNNEISEKSEIFDDQFSVERPDGSNFTLKIRSTKLEDSAMYFCASSVFGAAEQYFGPGTRLTVT.

Only a few counts were recorded for this clonotype. The chain joins TRBV20-1 to TRBJ1-4; TRBD1 matches at 8 bases. The germline gives CDR1 DFQATT, CDR2 SNEGSKA (reference sequence). V gave up 0 bases and J gave up 5 bases; unmatched junction bases: 2. The CDR3 is 14 amino acids. CDR3 bases: TGCAGTGCTAGAGAACAGGGGGAAAATGAAAAACTGTTTTTT. Its translation is CSAREQGENEKLFF.

This clonotype was seen a handful of times. The chain uses TRBV2 and TRBJ1-2; TRBD1 matches at 8 bases. J gave up 8 bases and V 2 bases, and 7 bases lay outside the gene matches. The CDR3 has 14 residues. CDR1 is SNHLY, CDR2 FYNNEI, per germline. The CDR3 nucleotides are TGTGCCAGCAGTGAACAGGGGGCGAGATCGGGCTACACCTTC. This codes for CASSEQGARSGYTF.

The V gene is TRBV20-1, the J gene TRBJ2-7; 8 bases are shared with TRBD2. The germline gives CDR1 DFQATT, CDR2 SNEGSKA (reference sequence). This CDR3 is 13 amino acids long. V was clipped by 5 bases and J by 0 bases; unmatched bases: 3. The CDR3 DNA reads as TGCAGTGCTCTGCGGGAGGTCTCCTACGAGCAGTACTTC. It translates to CSALREVSYEQYF.

In its sample, this clonotype was seen a few times. V and J are TRBV27 and TRBJ1-1; TRBD1 matches at 8 bases. Losses at the gene ends were 5 bases for V and 4 bases for J; bases not matched to a gene: 12. Germline V gene sequence: CDR1 MNHEY, CDR2 SMNVEV (reference sequence). This CDR3 spans 16 amino acids. The CDR3 bases are TGTGCCAGCAGTCTAACCTCAGGGGGCTGGGGCACTGAAGCTTTCTTT. Translating gives CASSLTSGGWGTEAFF.

V usage is TRBV6-4 and J usage is TRBJ2-1; 7 bases fit TRBD2. Germline CDR1 and CDR2: MRHNA and SNTAGT. The CDR3 consists of 15 residues. The ends lost 2 bases at V and 6 bases at J; junction bases unmatched: 7. This chain's CDR3 is CASSDAAGEGNEQFF. The CDR3 DNA sequence: TGTGCCAGCAGTGACGCCGCGGGGGAGGGCAATGAGCAGTTCTTC.

This clonotype was seen more than once but under ten times. This chain uses TRBV9 with TRBJ2-3; tentative D call: TRBD2 (6 bases). Germline V gene data show CDR1 as SGDLS and CDR2 as YYNGEE. V was cut by 3 bases and J by 2 bases, with 16 bases left in between. The CDR3 spans 16 residues. This CDR3 is CASSEPSVPLTDTQYF. Here the CDR3 DNA reads TGTGCCAGCAGCGAGCCTAGCGTGCCCCTCACAGATACGCAGTATTTT.

This clonotype was counted between two and nine times. This chain uses TRBV7-9 with TRBJ1-2; 7 bases align to TRBD1. This CDR3 region has 15 residues. Germline CDR1 SEHNR, CDR2 FQNEAQ (reference sequence). V gave up 4 bases and J gave up 4 bases; unmatched junction bases: 9. CDR3 residues: CASSSSGQEIYGYTF. CDR3 bases: TGTGCCAGCAGCTCATCCGGACAGGAGATCTATGGCTACACCTTC.

This clonotype came up many times. V and J are TRBV5-5 and TRBJ2-2, with D perhaps assigned TRBD1 or TRBD2 (5 bases each). CDR1 is SGHKS and CDR2 is YYEKEE in the germline V gene (reference sequence). The CDR3 consists of 15 residues. Trimming removed 3 bases from V and 2 bases from J, with 11 bases in between. CDR3 coding DNA: TGTGCCAGCAGCTCCGGGACGGATAACACCGGGGAGCTGTTTTTT. It yields the protein CASSSGTDNTGELFF.

This clonotype was recorded a few times. The rearrangement uses TRBV7-6 and TRBJ2-1; the match to TRBD1 covers 7 bases. Germline V CDR1 and CDR2: SGHVS, FNYEAQ. V shed 0 bases and J 3 bases; nucleotides not matched to a gene: 5. This CDR3 has 16 residues. CDR3 in amino acids: CASSLADRVRYNEQFF. The DNA for the CDR3 is TGTGCCAGCAGCTTAGCAGACAGGGTGCGCTACAATGAGCAGTTCTTC.